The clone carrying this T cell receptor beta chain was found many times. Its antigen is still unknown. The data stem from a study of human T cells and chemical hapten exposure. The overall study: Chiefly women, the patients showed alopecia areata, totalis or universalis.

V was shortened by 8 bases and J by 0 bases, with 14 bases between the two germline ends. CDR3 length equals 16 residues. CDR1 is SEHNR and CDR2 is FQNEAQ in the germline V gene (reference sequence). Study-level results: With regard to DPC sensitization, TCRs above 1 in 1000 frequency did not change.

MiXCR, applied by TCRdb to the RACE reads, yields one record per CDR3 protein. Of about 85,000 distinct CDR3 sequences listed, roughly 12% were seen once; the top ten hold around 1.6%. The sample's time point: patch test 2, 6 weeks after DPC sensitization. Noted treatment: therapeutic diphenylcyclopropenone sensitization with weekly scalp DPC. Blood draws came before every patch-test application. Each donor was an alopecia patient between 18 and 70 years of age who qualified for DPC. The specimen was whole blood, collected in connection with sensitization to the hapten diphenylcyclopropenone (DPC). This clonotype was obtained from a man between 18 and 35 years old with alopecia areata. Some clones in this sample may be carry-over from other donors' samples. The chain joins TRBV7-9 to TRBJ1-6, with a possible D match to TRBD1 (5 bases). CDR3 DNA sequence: TGTGCCAGCGGCAGGGATTTGAGCTCCTATAATTCACCCCTCCACTTT. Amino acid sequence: CASGRDLSSYNSPLHF.